The TCR beta chain under discussion was sequenced for a study of PD-L1 blockade in urothelial cancer. Background on the study: Blood samples had a median of roughly 140,000 T cells.

PCRs were each spiked with synthetic TCR analog templates. Sequencing was performed with immunoSEQ multiplex PCR; in TCRdb, only in-frame clones are kept and a portion is missing. This sample has 35,000 to 45,000 clones, with around 83% found just once. Findings of the study overall: Improved survival was predicted by pretreatment blood TCR clonality below the median.

Trimming left V 2 bases short and J 8 bases short, with 12 bases between. CDR1 is GTSNPN and CDR2 is SVGIG in the germline V gene (reference sequence). This CDR3 spans 12 amino acids. The time point here: peripheral blood 6 weeks after treatment start. All patients handed over anywhere from 1 to 8 samples, pretreatment and on-treatment. A remark on this clone: Antigen unknown.

This receptor was identified in a man between 65 and 85 years old with urothelial cancer. This material consisted of PBMCs, taken around atezolizumab (anti-PD-L1) treatment. The chain employs TRBV30 and TRBJ1-2, with unresolved D. The CDR3 here is CAWSPRPGGYTF. DNA of the CDR3: TGTGCCTGGAGTCCTCGACCGGGGGGCTACACCTTC.